This TCR beta chain was found in a study of blood T cell repertoires in COVID-19 (TCRdb year 2020). In the study overall: Samples covering the acute and convalescent phases of COVID-19 were provided by collaborators in the United States, Italy and Spain. The material from the prospective study consisted of cDNA or gDNA derived from T cells, B-cell-depleted T cells, or PBMCs. Where available, HLA class I and class II types were taken from metadata supplied by the sample provider and were not determined by assay-based typing. Samples were obtained from the ongoing ImmuneRACE study (first 160 participants) and from over 1,000 subjects provided by 6 global collaborators. A freely available public database, intended as a resource for researchers studying the immune response to SARS-CoV-2, is where the repertoires were released. Nearly every sample came with metadata listing a de-identified subject ID, COVID-19 status, age in years and sex. Deeply sampled blood TCRbeta repertoires from subjects exposed to, actively infected with, or recovered from COVID-19 were included in the dataset.

One collaborating source in Seattle enrolled patients while the patients were actively infected and followed the patients over time throughout the course of disease. Collaborating institutions collected whole blood in K2EDTA tubes following their own protocols. For TCRbeta analysis, collaborator samples were shipped as frozen whole blood, as isolated PBMCs, or as DNA extracted from either sample type. The CDR3 sequence holds 14 residues, the cysteine and phenylalanine included. Kept here is only the CDR3 DNA, which spans 42 bases and is read in frame from base 1. Sequences SEHNR (CDR1) and FQNEAQ (CDR2) are obtained from the germline V gene (reference sequence). The junction shows trimming of 3 bases on V and 4 bases on J, plus 12 bases between the germline ends. Findings and caveats that apply to the study as a whole: Clinical and demographic metadata were provided uncurated, with the amount varying by source and participant.

TCRbeta CDR3 regions were amplified from genomic DNA using the immunoSEQ Assay, a bias-controlled multiplex PCR. As for the original processing: The number of nucleated cells in each sample was estimated by amplification of reference gene primers within the assay. To quantify the absolute abundance of each unique TCRbeta CDR3 rearrangement, sequence reads were collapsed and filtered. Productive Simpson clonality was computed per sample as the square root of Simpson's diversity index over productive rearrangements. TCRdb stores this immuneACCESS table with in-frame sequences only. Part of the clones is absent; in the studies checked, under half of the shortfall reflects unresolved V genes, and no reason is known for the rest. The V and J calls and clone size come from that table; D and trimming were worked out from the DNA. The sample table records about 12,000 clones; 60% to 75% of these occur just once. Around 9.1% of the sample is held by the ten biggest clonotypes.

As to this clone: Its antigen remains undetermined. No base-level quality is on record; no much larger clone is a single base apart.

The sequencing sample was made of peripheral blood. Here the chain combines TRBV7-9 and TRBJ1-1; TRBD1 is a possible D gene, resting on 6 matching bases. This receptor was taken from a man aged 60 to 75 with COVID-19, enrolled during active disease. Here is the DNA: TGTGCCAGCAGCTTGTACACAGGGAGCACTGAAGCTTTCTTT. Its protein is CASSLYTGSTEAFF.